A selection of T cell receptor beta chains follows, all from one sample in a study of shared clonotypes between healthy human individuals. Libraries were prepared by immunoSEQ multiplex PCR; TCRdb keeps only in-frame clonotypes and omits some of them. The repertoire holds approximately 2,300,000 clones, with 92% as singletons. The sample was naive CD4+ T cells from PBMCs. These TCRs come from a man younger than 30 in good health. Some clones in this sample may be carry-over from other donors' samples. Both conserved end residues are part of each CDR3. A D gene is named only where the DNA matches it firmly. Only part of the rows carry a size: once, few, many, or a class if the clone is expanded.

V gene: TRBV6-6; J gene: TRBJ1-2; clone size: -; D gene: TRBD1; CDR3 DNA: TGTGCCAGCAGTCAGGGACAGGGGCGGTATGGCTACACCTTC; CDR3 protein: CASSQGQGRYGYTF
V gene: TRBV5-4; J gene: TRBJ2-3; clone size: -; D gene: -; CDR3 DNA: TGTGCCAGCAGCGAGCCTGGGAGCACAGATACGCAGTATTTT; CDR3 protein: CASSEPGSTDTQYF
V gene: TRBV5-1; J gene: TRBJ1-1; clone size: -; D gene: TRBD1; CDR3 DNA: TGCGCCAGCACGAATCCCGGGACAGCGAACACTGAAGCTTTCTTT; CDR3 protein: CASTNPGTANTEAFF
V gene: TRBV5-1; J gene: TRBJ2-7; clone size: -; D gene: -; CDR3 DNA: TGCGCCAGCAGCTTCCAAGTTGGGCCCGAGCAGTACTTC; CDR3 protein: CASSFQVGPEQYF
V gene: TRBV27; J gene: TRBJ2-2; clone size: -; D gene: -; CDR3 DNA: TGTGCCAGCTCTTTACTAGCAAGGTGGACCGGGGAGCTGTTTTTT; CDR3 protein: CASSLLARWTGELFF
V gene: TRBV4-3; J gene: TRBJ2-4; clone size: -; D gene: -; CDR3 DNA: TGCGCCAGCAGCCAAGATGGCTTGACCCTAGCCAAAAACATTCAGTACTTC; CDR3 protein: CASSQDGLTLAKNIQYF
V gene: TRBV15; J gene: TRBJ2-3; clone size: -; D gene: -; CDR3 DNA: TGTGCCACCAGCAGAGCAACCCAAAGCGGCCTAGACACAGATACGCAGTATTTT; CDR3 protein: CATSRATQSGLDTDTQYF
V gene: TRBV30; J gene: TRBJ1-4; clone size: -; D gene: TRBD1; CDR3 DNA: TGTGCCTGGACCCCGGGACAGGCAAATGAAAAACTGTTTTTT; CDR3 protein: CAWTPGQANEKLFF
V gene: TRBV10-2; J gene: TRBJ2-1; clone size: once; D gene: -; CDR3 DNA: TGCGCCAGCAGTGACCGTGGACAGTCCTCCTACAATGAGCAGTTCTTC; CDR3 protein: CASSDRGQSSYNEQFF
V gene: TRBV5-1; J gene: TRBJ1-3; clone size: -; D gene: -; CDR3 DNA: TGCGCCAGCAGCTTAACACCGAACAGGGAAGGTCAGGACACCATATATTTT; CDR3 protein: CASSLTPNREGQDTIYF
V gene: TRBV5-1; J gene: TRBJ2-7; clone size: -; D gene: TRBD2; CDR3 DNA: TGCGCCAGCAGCTTGGGGGTAGCGGGAGTTAGTCTTGCGTACTTC; CDR3 protein: CASSLGVAGVSLAYF
V gene: TRBV9; J gene: TRBJ2-1; clone size: -; D gene: TRBD2; CDR3 DNA: TGTGCCAGCAGCGTAGGTAGGACTAGCGGATACAATGAGCAGTTCTTC; CDR3 protein: CASSVGRTSGYNEQFF
V gene: TRBV5-4; J gene: TRBJ2-7; clone size: -; D gene: TRBD1; CDR3 DNA: TGTGCCAGCAGCTGGGGACAGGGGGCTGGAGAGCAGTACTTC; CDR3 protein: CASSWGQGAGEQYF
V gene: TRBV5-1; J gene: TRBJ2-5; clone size: -; D gene: -; CDR3 DNA: TGCGCCAGCAAAAAGGCTAGAGGCGAGACCCAGTACTTC; CDR3 protein: CASKKARGETQYF
V gene: TRBV2; J gene: TRBJ2-7; clone size: -; D gene: TRBD2; CDR3 DNA: TGTGCCAGCAGGATTAGCGGGAGCGAGCAGTACTTC; CDR3 protein: CASRISGSEQYF
V gene: TRBV5-1; J gene: TRBJ1-2; clone size: -; D gene: -; CDR3 DNA: TGCGCCAGCAGCTTAAACCCAGGGACATACGGCGGCTACACCTTC; CDR3 protein: CASSLNPGTYGGYTF
V gene: TRBV2; J gene: TRBJ2-2; clone size: -; D gene: -; CDR3 DNA: TGTGCCATGATGGCCTGGAAGAACACCGGGGAGCTGTTTTTT; CDR3 protein: CAMMAWKNTGELFF
V gene: TRBV19; J gene: TRBJ2-7; clone size: -; D gene: TRBD2; CDR3 DNA: TGTGCCAGTAGTTTTTCTCCGGGACTAGGACTTTACGAGCAGTACTTC; CDR3 protein: CASSFSPGLGLYEQYF
V gene: TRBV2; J gene: TRBJ2-1; clone size: -; D gene: TRBD2; CDR3 DNA: TGTGCCAGCAGTGACCTTAGCGGGAGCTCCTACAATGAGCAGTTCTTC; CDR3 protein: CASSDLSGSSYNEQFF
V gene: TRBV7-2; J gene: TRBJ2-3; clone size: -; D gene: TRBD2; CDR3 DNA: TGTGCCAGCAGCTTAGGGGTAGCGGGAGGGCATCTCTCAACAGATACGCAGTATTTT; CDR3 protein: CASSLGVAGGHLSTDTQYF
V gene: TRBV9; J gene: TRBJ2-1; clone size: -; D gene: -; CDR3 DNA: TGTGCCAGCAGCCCTCGGTCCGGAAATGAGCAGTTCTTC; CDR3 protein: CASSPRSGNEQFF
V gene: TRBV11-2; J gene: TRBJ2-5; clone size: -; D gene: -; CDR3 DNA: TGTGCCAGCAGCTTAGACAAGTGGCAAGAGACCCAGTACTTC; CDR3 protein: CASSLDKWQETQYF
V gene: TRBV18; J gene: TRBJ2-3; clone size: -; D gene: TRBD1; CDR3 DNA: TGTGCCAGCTCACCGGACAGGGATGGCGCAGATACGCAGTATTTT; CDR3 protein: CASSPDRDGADTQYF
V gene: TRBV29-1; J gene: TRBJ1-1; clone size: -; D gene: -; CDR3 DNA: TGCAGCGTTGAATTTCAGATGAACACTGAAGCTTTCTTT; CDR3 protein: CSVEFQMNTEAFF
V gene: TRBV9; J gene: TRBJ2-5; clone size: -; D gene: -; CDR3 DNA: TGTGCCAGCAGCGTAGCTGCGGGGTTCGAGACCCAGTACTTC; CDR3 protein: CASSVAAGFETQYF
V gene: TRBV11-2; J gene: TRBJ2-7; clone size: -; D gene: -; CDR3 DNA: TGTGCCAGCAGCTTCGGACGCTCCTCCTACGAGCAGTACTTC; CDR3 protein: CASSFGRSSYEQYF
V gene: TRBV11-2; J gene: TRBJ2-1; clone size: once; D gene: -; CDR3 DNA: TGTGCCAGCAGCCCAGGGTGGAGGTCCTACAATGAGCAGTTCTTC; CDR3 protein: CASSPGWRSYNEQFF
V gene: TRBV15; J gene: TRBJ2-3; clone size: -; D gene: -; CDR3 DNA: TGTGCCACGAACAGGGATTACGCAGATACGCAGTATTTT; CDR3 protein: CATNRDYADTQYF
V gene: TRBV9; J gene: TRBJ2-7; clone size: once; D gene: -; CDR3 DNA: TGTGCCAGCAGCGGGGGCACCGGCGGTGAGCAGTACTTC; CDR3 protein: CASSGGTGGEQYF
V gene: TRBV28; J gene: TRBJ2-7; clone size: few; D gene: -; CDR3 DNA: TGTGCCAGCCCCAACCGGGACCGGTCCTACGAGCAGTACTTC; CDR3 protein: CASPNRDRSYEQYF
V gene: TRBV7-2; J gene: TRBJ2-2; clone size: -; D gene: -; CDR3 DNA: TGTGCCAGCAGCTTTACCAGGGCCGGGGAGCTGTTTTTT; CDR3 protein: CASSFTRAGELFF
V gene: TRBV7-9; J gene: TRBJ2-3; clone size: -; D gene: -; CDR3 DNA: TGTGCCAGCAGCCCGCCCCGGGGTAGCGGTTACACAGATACGCAGTATTTT; CDR3 protein: CASSPPRGSGYTDTQYF
V gene: TRBV30; J gene: TRBJ2-1; clone size: -; D gene: TRBD2; CDR3 DNA: TGTGCCTGGAGTCTGGTAGCGGGAGGGCCGGTCTTC; CDR3 protein: CAWSLVAGGPVF
V gene: TRBV5-4; J gene: TRBJ2-3; clone size: -; D gene: -; CDR3 DNA: TGTGCCAGCAGCTCGGGGGCTCGGGAGAGCACAGATACGCAGTATTTT; CDR3 protein: CASSSGARESTDTQYF
V gene: TRBV5-4; J gene: TRBJ2-5; clone size: -; D gene: -; CDR3 DNA: TGTGCCAGCAGCCCTGGGGCCAGCGGTCTTTACCAAGAGACCCAGTACTTC; CDR3 protein: CASSPGASGLYQETQYF
V gene: TRBV7-6; J gene: TRBJ2-7; clone size: -; D gene: TRBD2; CDR3 DNA: TGTGCCAGCAGCTTAGGGGGTAGCGGGGTCACCTACGAGCAGTACTTC; CDR3 protein: CASSLGGSGVTYEQYF
V gene: TRBV6-4; J gene: TRBJ1-5; clone size: -; D gene: -; CDR3 DNA: TGTGCCAGCAGTCCGGACAGACTTAGCAATCAGCCCCAGCATTTT; CDR3 protein: CASSPDRLSNQPQHF
V gene: TRBV5-3; J gene: TRBJ2-1; clone size: -; D gene: -; CDR3 DNA: TGTGCCAGAAGCTTGGGCATCCTCGGAAGGAATGAGCAGTTCTTC; CDR3 protein: CARSLGILGRNEQFF
V gene: TRBV13; J gene: TRBJ2-5; clone size: once; D gene: TRBD1; CDR3 DNA: TGTGCCAGCAGCTTCTCCCCCAGGGGGCAAGAGACCCAGTACTTC; CDR3 protein: CASSFSPRGQETQYF
V gene: TRBV27; J gene: TRBJ1-1; clone size: -; D gene: -; CDR3 DNA: TGTGCCAGCAGGTTCTCGTCGGGGAGGGCCACTGAAGCTTTCTTT; CDR3 protein: CASRFSSGRATEAFF
V gene: TRBV6-5; J gene: TRBJ2-7; clone size: -; D gene: TRBD2; CDR3 DNA: TGTGCCAGCAGTTACTCGGGCGGGAGTGCTACCGAGCAGTACTTC; CDR3 protein: CASSYSGGSATEQYF
V gene: TRBV18; J gene: TRBJ1-1; clone size: -; D gene: TRBD1; CDR3 DNA: TGTGCCAGCTCACCTACAGGGGGCAGTACTTTTGAAGCTTTCTTT; CDR3 protein: CASSPTGGSTFEAFF
V gene: TRBV7-2; J gene: TRBJ2-3; clone size: few; D gene: TRBD2; CDR3 DNA: TGTGCCAGCAGCCCTCCCGGGACTAGCGGGAGGACGAATACGCAGTATTTT; CDR3 protein: CASSPPGTSGRTNTQYF
V gene: TRBV4-2; J gene: TRBJ2-6; clone size: -; D gene: -; CDR3 DNA: TGTGCCAGCAGCCACGTAGGCGGGGACTCTGGGGCCAACGTCCTGACTTTC; CDR3 protein: CASSHVGGDSGANVLTF
V gene: TRBV15; J gene: TRBJ2-3; clone size: -; D gene: TRBD2; CDR3 DNA: TGTGCCACCAGCCTCCCCGGGGGGTTTTACGCAGATACGCAGTATTTT; CDR3 protein: CATSLPGGFYADTQYF
V gene: TRBV20-1; J gene: TRBJ1-2; clone size: -; D gene: -; CDR3 DNA: TGCAGTGCTAGGAATAACTATGGCTACACCTTC; CDR3 protein: CSARNNYGYTF
V gene: TRBV18; J gene: TRBJ2-6; clone size: -; D gene: TRBD1; CDR3 DNA: TGTGCCAGCTCTCCGACGAGGACAGGGGCTGGGGCCAACGTCCTGACTTTC; CDR3 protein: CASSPTRTGAGANVLTF